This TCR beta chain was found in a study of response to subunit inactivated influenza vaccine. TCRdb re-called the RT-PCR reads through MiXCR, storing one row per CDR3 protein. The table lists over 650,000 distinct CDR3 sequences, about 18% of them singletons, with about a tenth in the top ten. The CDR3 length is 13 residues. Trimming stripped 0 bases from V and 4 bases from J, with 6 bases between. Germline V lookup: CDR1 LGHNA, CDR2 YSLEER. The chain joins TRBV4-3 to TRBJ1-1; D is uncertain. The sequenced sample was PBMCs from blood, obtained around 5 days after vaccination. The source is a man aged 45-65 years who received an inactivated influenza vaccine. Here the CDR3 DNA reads TGCGCCAGCAGCCAAGACAGGTTCACTGAAGCTTTCTTT. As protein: CASSQDRFTEAFF.